This paragraph reports one T cell receptor (beta chain). This sample was included in a study of blood T cell repertoires in COVID-19. Study at large: Sites across the United States, Italy and Spain contributed samples from acute and convalescent COVID-19.

The V and J ends lost 3 bases and 5 bases, in that order; junction bases with no gene match: 11. The CDR3 consists of 17 residues. The germline V gene encodes CDR1 LNHDA and CDR2 SQIVND (reference sequence). Authors' data handling: How many nucleated cells were present was estimated from reference gene primer amplification. The data were produced by immunoSEQ multiplex PCR, yet TCRdb's version contains in-frame clones alone and is incomplete. V and J calls and clone size follow that table, whereas D and trimming were derived from the DNA. The data contain about 160,000 clones, over 80% of them singletons.

The sample taken for sequencing was peripheral blood. The origin of this receptor is a woman between 45 and 65 years old with acute or convalescent COVID-19. J is TRBJ2-5 and V is TRBV19, with 11 bases aligning to TRBD2. The CDR3 spells CASSMGSGRAVGETQYF. The CDR3 DNA follows: TGTGCCAGTAGTATGGGTAGCGGGAGGGCCGTGGGGGAGACCCAGTACTTC.